Shown below are 9 T cell receptor beta chains from a single sample sequenced in a study of Graves' ophthalmopathy and Graves' hyperthyroidism. TCR beta CDR3 amplification used RNA transcripts. A first-round RT-PCR used HTBI primers, followed by a second-round multiplex PCR. In TCRdb, the multiplex PCR reads were re-called with MiXCR into one record per CDR3 protein. Of just over 600,000 distinct CDR3 sequences in the sample, about a fifth were seen once. Material for sequencing was peripheral blood. Source of these receptors: a woman younger than 35 with stable Graves' hyperthyroidism. Some clones in this sample may be carry-over from other donors' samples.

In this sample, this clonotype turned up many times. This chain uses TRBV6-1 with TRBJ2-7; 8 positions match TRBD2. This CDR3 spans 16 amino acids. Trimming at V came to 1 base and at J to 4 bases, leaving 9 bases not matched to a gene. Per the germline V gene, CDR1 is MNHNS and CDR2 is SASEGT. DNA for the CDR3: TGTGCCAGCAGTGAAGACGTGGGCGGGGGGTGGTACGAGCAGTACTTC. Encoded protein: CASSEDVGGGWYEQYF.

The V and J genes are TRBV30 and TRBJ1-2; the match to TRBD1 covers 10 bases. Germline-derived CDR1 and CDR2 are GTSNPN and SVGIG (reference sequence). V trimming: 2 bases; J trimming: 4 bases; junction bases outside the gene matches: 7. The CDR3 consists of 15 residues. CDR3: CAWSPPGQGLYGYTF. The CDR3 coding sequence is TGTGCCTGGAGTCCACCGGGACAGGGGCTCTATGGCTACACCTTC.

This clonotype was observed at least ten times. The chain combines TRBV6-1 with TRBJ2-4; D is perhaps TRBD1 (6 bases). The CDR3 extends over 14 amino acids. V gave up 11 bases and J gave up 5 bases, with 19 bases separating them. Per germline, CDR1 MNHNS and CDR2 SASEGT. Written as DNA, the CDR3 is TGTGCCTGTAGTCTCGGTGGACAGCAAAACATTCAGTACTTC. It encodes CACSLGGQQNIQYF.

The chain joins TRBV9 to TRBJ2-4; D could derive from TRBD1 or TRBD2 (5 bases each). The length of the CDR3 is 17 residues. Germline V CDR1 and CDR2: SGDLS, YYNGEE. Trimming cost V 0 bases and J 2 bases, with 15 bases left between them. The chain's CDR3 is CASSVVDVPGPKNIQYF. Written as DNA, the CDR3 is TGTGCCAGCAGCGTAGTCGACGTGCCGGGGCCCAAAAACATTCAGTACTTC.

This clonotype showed up just a few times. A read error may be the cause here, since a much bigger clone is one base away. The chain joins TRBV6-5 to TRBJ1-6; no clear D gene. The CDR3 totals 16 residues. Germline V gene data show CDR1 as MNHEY and CDR2 as SVGAGI. CDR3 in DNA: TGTGCCAGCAGTTACTCGTTGCCAGTCAGAGGGTCACACCTCCACTTT. It is translated as CASSYSLPVRGSHLHF.

This clonotype was observed many times. The chain carries TRBV28 and TRBJ2-7; D is undetermined. The V and J ends lost 3 bases and 6 bases respectively, with 15 bases between them. CDR1 is MDHEN, CDR2 SYDVKM, per germline. The CDR3 is 14 residues long. As DNA, the CDR3 is TGTGCCAGCAGTTTTGTAGGGCTAGAGCGCGAGCAGTACTTC. It translates to CASSFVGLEREQYF.

The rearrangement joins TRBV7-9 to TRBJ2-5; D possibly corresponds to TRBD1 (5 bases). Trimming took off 6 bases at V and 0 bases at J, with 11 bases between the two ends. Germline V gene lookup returns CDR1 SEHNR and CDR2 FQNEAQ (reference sequence). The CDR3 totals 14 residues. CDR3 coding DNA: TGTGCCAGCAGTCCGGACAACTACCAAGAGACCCAGTACTTC. As protein: CASSPDNYQETQYF.

This clonotype showed up many times. The chain combines TRBV10-3 with TRBJ2-7; D is perhaps TRBD1 (5 bases). Looked up from germline, CDR1 is ENHRY and CDR2 is SYGVKD. V shed 3 bases and J shed 4 bases, with 10 bases lying between them. CDR3 length equals 13 residues. The CDR3 nucleotides read TGTGCCATCAGTGACGACAGAAGTTACGAGCAGTACTTC. Amino acids: CAISDDRSYEQYF.

This clonotype was seen a few times. V usage is TRBV12-3 or TRBV12-4 and J usage is TRBJ2-7, with D perhaps matching TRBD2 (6 bases). Deletions cut 1 base from V and 5 bases from J, with 12 bases between. The CDR3 covers 14 residues. The CDR3 DNA reads TGTGCCAGCAGTTTAGGCGGGGCAGAGGACGAGCAGTACTTC. Its translation: CASSLGGAEDEQYF.